This entry lists 28 T cell receptor beta chains sequenced from one sample in a study of vaccination and CD4 T cells after COVID-19. The Oncomine TCR Beta short-read assay was what sequenced the DNA obtained from cultured CD4+ T cells. TCRdb ran MiXCR on the PCR reads and lists one entry per CDR3 protein. The sample yields about 18,000 distinct CDR3 sequences, 70% seen once. For these receptors, no antigen is known. Specified treatment: roughly 11-day PBMC culture with coronavirus spike peptide pools or control peptides (ViraFEST assay). Sequencing used CD4+ T cells from blood, cultured in vitro. These receptors were taken from a human donor who had recovered from COVID-19.

This clonotype was detected once. The chain has TRBV28 and TRBJ1-1, with a tentative D call TRBD1 (6 bases). This CDR3 is 14 amino acids long. The V and J ends lost 5 bases and 4 bases respectively, with 14 bases between them. Germline loops: CDR1 MDHEN, CDR2 SYDVKM. The CDR3 protein is CASSPPGGGTEAFF. The CDR3 nucleotides are TGTGCCAGCAGTCCCCCCGGAGGGGGCACTGAAGCTTTCTTT.

This clonotype was counted between two and nine times. The V call is TRBV30, the J call TRBJ1-2; D call uncertain. V lost 0 bases to trimming and J lost 8 bases, with 7 bases between them. This CDR3 comprises 11 residues. Germline CDR1 and CDR2: GTSNPN and SVGIG (reference sequence). The CDR3 nucleotides read TGTGCCTGGAGTGTATCGAGGGGCTACACCTTC. Translating gives CAWSVSRGYTF.

J is TRBJ1-2 and V is TRBV30; 7 bases are a match to TRBD1. Looked up from germline, CDR1 is GTSNPN and CDR2 is SVGIG (reference sequence). Trimming at V came to 3 bases and at J to 4 bases, leaving 8 bases not matched to a gene. The CDR3 is 14 residues long. The CDR3 coding sequence is TGTGCCTGGAGCTTGGACAGGATAAGCTATGGCTACACCTTC. It codes for CAWSLDRISYGYTF.

The chain links TRBV10-1 to TRBJ2-3, with 11 bases fitting TRBD2. The ends lost 5 bases at V and 4 bases at J; junction bases unmatched: 11. CDR1 and CDR2 (germline): WNHNN, SYGVQD (reference sequence). This CDR3 contains 17 residues. The CDR3 loop is CASSSISSGGRPDTQYF. DNA of the CDR3: TGCGCCAGCAGTTCCATTTCTAGCGGGGGGAGACCAGATACGCAGTATTTT.

The count of this clonotype is one. The chain joins TRBV11-3 to TRBJ2-7; no reliable D call. The V end lost 1 base, the J end lost 3 bases, and 13 bases lay between the germline ends. The CDR3 spans 15 residues. From germline, CDR1 is SGHNT and CDR2 YENEEA. CDR3 loop: CASSLAFGQNYEQYF. In DNA, the CDR3 is TGTGCCAGCAGCTTAGCATTTGGGCAGAACTACGAGCAGTACTTC.

This chain joins TRBV6-5 and TRBJ1-2; 9 bases are shared with TRBD1. The CDR3 has 17 residues. Germline-derived CDR1 and CDR2 are MNHEY and SVGAGI. The V and J ends lost 0 bases and 0 bases, in that order; junction bases with no gene match: 5. The chain's CDR3 is CASSYSGTGKANYGYTF. The CDR3 DNA reads TGTGCCAGCAGTTACTCTGGGACAGGGAAGGCTAACTATGGCTACACCTTC.

V gene TRBV11-3 combines with J gene TRBJ2-3; perhaps TRBD1 as D (6 bases). V was cut by 2 bases and J by 4 bases, with 10 bases left in between. Per germline, CDR1 SGHNT and CDR2 YENEEA. CDR3 size: 14 residues. The CDR3 DNA is TGTGCCAGCAGCTTAACCCCAGGGGCAGATACGCAGTATTTT. Translating it yields CASSLTPGADTQYF.

The chain uses TRBV19 and TRBJ1-1; 7 bases line up with TRBD1. The V segment lost 5 bases and the J segment 3 bases; nucleotides outside the gene matches: 18. CDR1 is LNHDA and CDR2 is SQIVND in the germline V gene (reference sequence). This CDR3 spans 18 amino acids. The CDR3 DNA reads TGTGCCAGTAGTGGGGGGCTTAACAGGGGCGCGCGGGACACTGAAGCTTTCTTT. It is translated as CASSGGLNRGARDTEAFF.

The chain has TRBV19 and TRBJ2-2; D is possibly TRBD1 or TRBD2 (7 bases each). The length of the CDR3 is 16 residues. Trimming pared 6 bases from V and 1 base from J, leaving 15 bases between. CDR1 LNHDA and CDR2 SQIVND come from the germline V gene (reference sequence). The CDR3 region is CASSASGGVNTGELFF. As DNA, the CDR3 is TGTGCCAGTAGCGCCTCAGGGGGGGTGAACACCGGGGAGCTGTTTTTT.

By share, this clonotype ranks as medium-sized. The chain is built from TRBV20-1 and TRBJ1-5; D gene uncertain. Germline loops: CDR1 DFQATT, CDR2 SNEGSKA (reference sequence). V lost 0 bases and J lost 2, with 8 bases in between. The CDR3 runs to 14 residues. The DNA of the CDR3 is TGCAGTGCTAGAGACGCGGTGGGCAATCAGCCCCAGCATTTT. It codes for CSARDAVGNQPQHF.

This clonotype was detected a few times. The V call is TRBV7-2, the J call TRBJ1-2; D possibly corresponds to TRBD1 (6 bases). This CDR3 has 12 residues. Trimming removed 5 bases from V and 6 bases from J, with 10 bases in between. CDR1 is SGHTA and CDR2 is FQGNSA in the germline V gene. In nucleotides, the CDR3 is TGTGCCAGCAGCCTAACAGGGCATGGCTACACCTTC. It codes for CASSLTGHGYTF.

The V call is TRBV20-1, the J call TRBJ2-7; 16 bases are shared with TRBD2. The V gene end was trimmed by 4 bases and the J gene end by 4 bases; junction bases not matched to a gene: 7. Germline-derived CDR1 and CDR2 are DFQATT and SNEGSKA (reference sequence). The CDR3 covers 16 residues. The CDR3 coding sequence is TGCAGTGCTACCGGGACTAGCGGGAGGGCGGGTTACGAGCAGTACTTC. It encodes CSATGTSGRAGYEQYF.

This clonotype occurred a few times. The J gene is TRBJ1-6, the V gene TRBV20-1; D is unresolved. The CDR3 sequence is 15 residues long. V was cut by 0 bases and J by 9 bases, with 15 bases left in between. Germline V gene lookup returns CDR1 DFQATT and CDR2 SNEGSKA (reference sequence). The CDR3 DNA follows: TGCAGTGCTAGAGATGTAGGGCCTTCTAGTTCACCCCTCCACTTT. Amino acids: CSARDVGPSSSPLHF.

The gene calls are TRBV20-1 and TRBJ1-1; TRBD1 is a possible D gene (6 bases). Germline V gene data show CDR1 as DFQATT and CDR2 as SNEGSKA (reference sequence). The V gene lost 8 bases and the J gene lost 1 base, with 14 bases spanning the gap. The CDR3 is 13 residues long. CDR3 residues: CSRGAARNTEAFF. In nucleotides, the CDR3 is TGCAGTAGGGGGGCAGCGCGGAACACTGAAGCTTTCTTT.

This chain connects TRBV6-1 to TRBJ2-5, with D tentatively TRBD2 (6 bases). The germline V gene encodes CDR1 MNHNS and CDR2 SASEGT. This CDR3 is 15 amino acids long. V was shortened by 6 bases and J by 2 bases, with 16 bases between the two germline ends. The CDR3 sequence is CASSRYRERQETQYF. The CDR3 coding sequence is TGTGCCAGCAGCCGGTACCGGGAGAGGCAAGAGACCCAGTACTTC.

This chain connects TRBV7-6 to TRBJ2-7, with 10 positions matching TRBD2. The length of the CDR3 is 16 residues. The junction had 9 bases not matched to a gene; V was cut back by 4 bases and J by 3 bases. Germline CDR1 SGHVS, CDR2 FNYEAQ. The chain's CDR3 is CASSSLAGVGVYEQYF. The CDR3 DNA sequence: TGTGCCAGCAGCTCCCTAGCGGGAGTGGGGGTCTACGAGCAGTACTTC.

The chain combines TRBV6-1 with TRBJ1-1; perhaps TRBD1 as D (6 bases). The CDR3 sequence is 14 residues long. Germline loops: CDR1 MNHNS, CDR2 SASEGT. The V end was cut by 3 bases, the J end by 7 bases, with 15 bases between. This CDR3 is CASSDLGGRDEAFF. CDR3 nucleotides: TGTGCCAGCAGTGATCTAGGGGGGCGTGATGAAGCTTTCTTT.

The chain joins TRBV12-3 or TRBV12-4 to TRBJ1-2; D perhaps matches TRBD1 (5 bases). The CDR3 is 13 amino acids. The ends were cut back, 7 bases at V and 11 bases at J, with 20 bases in the middle. CDR3 nucleotide sequence: TGTGCCAGCACCCAAGGGACTCCAGTCGGGTACACCTTC. Its protein product is CASTQGTPVGYTF.

V is TRBV20-1 and J is TRBJ2-3; 10 nucleotides align to TRBD2. CDR1 DFQATT and CDR2 SNEGSKA come from the germline V gene (reference sequence). After removal of 7 bases from V and 3 bases from J, the junction contained 22 bases not matched to a gene. The length of the CDR3 is 19 residues. CDR3 protein: CSGGAGASGSLNRTDTQYF. In DNA, the CDR3 is TGCAGTGGGGGGGCGGGTGCTAGCGGGAGCCTGAATCGGACAGATACGCAGTATTTT.

The rearrangement joins TRBV9 to TRBJ2-1; D not resolved. CDR1 is SGDLS, CDR2 YYNGEE, per germline. CDR3 length: 15 residues. Between the trimmed V and J ends, which lost 3 bases and 3 bases, there was a span of 13 bases. CDR3 amino acids: CASSAVAQFYNEQFF. The CDR3, as DNA: TGTGCCAGCAGCGCAGTAGCTCAGTTCTACAATGAGCAGTTCTTC.

The chain has TRBV29-1 and TRBJ2-5; 12 bases align to TRBD1. The ends lost 0 bases at V and 3 bases at J; junction bases unmatched: 5. Per the germline V gene, CDR1 is SQVTM and CDR2 is ANQGSEA. The CDR3 covers 16 residues. CDR3 nucleotides: TGCAGCGTTGAAGAGTGGGGGACAGGGGGCGAAGAGACCCAGTACTTC. It specifies CSVEEWGTGGEETQYF.

This clonotype is labeled medium-sized (0.01 to 0.1%). V gene TRBV7-2 combines with J gene TRBJ2-7; TRBD2 matches 8 bases. V was pared by 5 bases and J by 4 bases, with 10 bases of the junction left unmatched. The CDR3 is 15 residues long. Per the germline V gene, CDR1 is SGHTA and CDR2 is FQGNSA. The chain's CDR3 is CASSTSSGATYEQYF. In DNA, the CDR3 is TGTGCCAGCAGCACAAGTAGCGGGGCGACATACGAGCAGTACTTC.

The gene calls are TRBV7-2 and TRBJ1-3, with D uncertain. The V gene lost 1 base and the J gene lost 2 bases, with 6 bases spanning the gap. The germline gives CDR1 SGHTA, CDR2 FQGNSA. CDR3 length equals 14 residues. CDR3 region: CASSLDWAGNTIYF. Written as DNA, the CDR3 is TGTGCCAGCAGCTTAGACTGGGCTGGAAACACCATATATTTT.

This clonotype showed up just a few times. The chain combines TRBV20-1 with TRBJ1-2; TRBD1 matches 9 bases. The ends lost 5 bases at V and 0 bases at J; junction bases unmatched: 7. The CDR3 contains 15 residues. Germline V gene lookup returns CDR1 DFQATT and CDR2 SNEGSKA (reference sequence). CDR3 in DNA: TGCAGTGCTTCCGGGACAGGGAATTCTAACTATGGCTACACCTTC. It translates to CSASGTGNSNYGYTF.

V is TRBV7-2 and J is TRBJ2-1; D perhaps matches TRBD1 (7 bases). This CDR3 region has 13 residues. The V gene's germline CDR1 is SGHTA and CDR2 FQGNSA. Between the trimmed V and J ends, which lost 10 bases and 10 bases, there was a span of 20 bases. CDR3 nucleotides: TGTGCCACCAGGGGGATATCGGGGGTCGAGCAGTTCTTC. Translation: CATRGISGVEQFF.

V is TRBV30 and J is TRBJ2-5, with a tentative D call TRBD1 (5 bases). V lost 6 bases and J lost 4, with 15 bases in between. The CDR3 covers 13 residues. The germline gives CDR1 GTSNPN, CDR2 SVGIG (reference sequence). CDR3 sequence reads: CACSRSGIETQYF. In nucleotides, the CDR3 is TGTGCCTGTTCTCGGTCAGGGATAGAGACCCAGTACTTC.

The chain carries TRBV5-1 and TRBJ2-7; TRBD2 aligns across 8 bases. The ends lost 3 bases at V and 4 bases at J; junction bases unmatched: 15. The CDR3 sequence is 17 residues long. CDR1 and CDR2 (germline): SGHRS, YFSETQ. DNA of the CDR3: TGCGCCAGCAGCTCACAGCACTCGGGACTAGTGAATTACGAGCAGTACTTC. Protein sequence: CASSSQHSGLVNYEQYF.

The chain combines TRBV6-5 with TRBJ2-1; 11 bases line up with TRBD1. CDR1 is MNHEY and CDR2 is SVGAGI in the germline V gene. With V trimmed by 0 bases and J by 2 bases, 0 bases remained unmatched. There are 16 residues in the CDR3. In DNA, the CDR3 is TGTGCCAGCAGTTACTCGGGACAGGGGGCCTACAATGAGCAGTTCTTC. This codes for CASSYSGQGAYNEQFF.